One sample yielded the 26 T cell receptor beta chains listed below, sequenced in a study of blood T cell repertoires in COVID-19. Produced via immunoSEQ multiplex PCR; TCRdb's table is partial and in-frame only. The sample has tens of thousands of clones; 86% are singletons. What was sequenced was peripheral blood. Receptors originate from a man aged 65 to 79 with active COVID-19.

The rearrangement uses TRBV5-6 and TRBJ1-2; a weak D match, TRBD1 (5 bases). V was clipped by 2 bases and J by 4 bases, with 12 bases between them. CDR1 is SGHDT, CDR2 YYEEEE, per germline. The CDR3 runs to 14 residues. As DNA, the CDR3 is TGTGCCAGCAGCTTCGGGGGGATCGGCTATGGCTACACCTTC. This gives the protein CASSFGGIGYGYTF.

The table lists this clone with a count of one. CDR3 nucleotide sequence: TGTGCCAGCAGTCCCGAGAGCCGTTCCTCACCCCTCCACTTT. Residues: CASSPESRSSPLHF. The genes are TRBV6-5 and TRBJ1-6; D is undetermined. Germline V lookup: CDR1 MNHEY, CDR2 SVGAGI. The CDR3 sequence is 14 residues long. V lost 5 bases, J lost 10 bases, and 15 bases lay in between.

J is TRBJ2-2 and V is TRBV28, with 7 bases fitting TRBD2. The ends lost 1 base at V and 4 bases at J; junction bases unmatched: 15. The CDR3 runs 19 residues. Germline loops: CDR1 MDHEN, CDR2 SYDVKM. CDR3 coding DNA: TGTGCCAGCAGTTTATTGGCTAGCGGAGCCACCCCGGGCACCGGGGAGCTGTTTTTT. Translated: CASSLLASGATPGTGELFF.

CDR3 sequence (DNA): TGTGCCAGCAGCCCGCCACTAGCCCTGAGGGGAGAGCAGTTCTTC. Protein: CASSPPLALRGEQFF. The chain couples TRBV14 to TRBJ2-1; possibly TRBD2 for D (6 bases). There are 15 residues in the CDR3. Trimming cost V 4 bases and J 10 bases, with 20 bases left between them. Germline lookup yields CDR1 SGHDN and CDR2 FVKESK.

This clone was seen more than once but under ten times. The chain combines TRBV30 with TRBJ1-4; TRBD1 might be the D (6 bases). The length of the CDR3 is 14 residues. V was clipped by 0 bases and J by 7 bases, with 12 bases between them. In germline, CDR1 is GTSNPN, CDR2 SVGIG (reference sequence). This chain's CDR3 is CAWSVAGAGEKLFF. Written as DNA, the CDR3 is TGTGCCTGGAGTGTAGCAGGGGCAGGTGAAAAACTGTTTTTT.

The chain joins TRBV7-3 to TRBJ1-2; no clear D. The V end lost 5 bases, the J end lost 4 bases, and 11 bases lay between the germline ends. CDR1 is SGHTA, CDR2 FQGTGA, per germline. The CDR3 loop spans 13 amino acids. This chain's CDR3 is CASSPSGTYGYTF. The CDR3 DNA follows: TGTGCCAGCAGCCCGAGTGGTACCTATGGCTACACCTTC.

The rearrangement links TRBV6-7 to TRBJ1-4; perhaps TRBD1 as D (6 bases). TRBV6-7 is an ORF, with its function uncertain. CDR3 size: 13 residues. With 8 bases removed from V and 8 bases from J, the gap between germline ends came to 15 bases. CDR3 residues: CASPTGEGEKLFF. CDR3 sequence (DNA): TGTGCCAGCCCGACAGGAGAAGGCGAAAAACTGTTTTTT.

This clone was observed a few times. The rearrangement joins TRBV5-4 to TRBJ2-7; possibly TRBD1 for D (6 bases). The CDR3 contains 15 residues. Trimming removed 4 bases from V and 2 bases from J, with 16 bases in between. Germline lookup yields CDR1 SGHNT and CDR2 YYREEE (reference sequence). The CDR3 coding sequence is TGTGCCAGCAGCCCGAGGGGCAGGGGCCCCTACGAGCAGTACTTC. Its translation: CASSPRGRGPYEQYF. Combining the CDR3 with reference TRBV5-4 and TRBJ2-7 gives the whole variable domain ETGVTQSPTHLIKTRGQQVTLRCSSQSGHNTVSWYQQALGQGPQFIFQYYREEENGRGNFPPRFSGLQFPNYSSELNVNALELDDSALYLCASSPRGRGPYEQYFGPGTRLTVT.

The chain is built from TRBV11-2 and TRBJ2-1, with 9 bases matching TRBD2. Germline assignment: CDR1 SGHAT and CDR2 FQNNGV. This CDR3 has 14 residues. V lost 7 bases to trimming and J lost 4 bases; unmatched junction nucleotides: 5. In DNA form, the CDR3 reads TGTGCCAGCACCGGACTAGCGTATTACAATGAGCAGTTCTTC. Its translation: CASTGLAYYNEQFF.

The CDR3 DNA sequence: TGTGCCAGTAGTAGACCAGGTTCGGCAGAGAACACTGAAGCTTTCTTT. This encodes CASSRPGSAENTEAFF. The chain combines TRBV19 with TRBJ1-1, with D hard to call. V was trimmed by 4 bases and J by 1 base, leaving 16 bases between them. Germline CDR1 reads LNHDA; CDR2 reads SQIVND (reference sequence). The CDR3 contains 16 residues.

The V gene is TRBV4-2, the J gene TRBJ2-3, with 7 bases matching TRBD1. The V and J ends lost 1 base and 0 bases, in that order; junction bases with no gene match: 4. In germline, CDR1 is LGHNA, CDR2 YNFKEQ. There are 16 residues in the CDR3. The CDR3 DNA follows: TGTGCCAGCAGCCAAGTAGGGGGCCTAAGCACAGATACGCAGTATTTT. It specifies CASSQVGGLSTDTQYF.

The chain links TRBV27 to TRBJ2-7; D is unresolved. The CDR3 is 14 residues long. The germline V gene encodes CDR1 MNHEY and CDR2 SMNVEV (reference sequence). Trimming pared 3 bases from V and 3 bases from J, leaving 12 bases between. The CDR3 DNA follows: TGTGCCAGCAGTTTGGCCCCCAAAATCTACGAGCAGTACTTC. Translation: CASSLAPKIYEQYF.

The rearrangement uses TRBV5-6 and TRBJ2-3, with 7 nucleotides matching TRBD1. V lost 4 bases, J lost 6 bases, and 14 bases stayed unmatched. From germline, CDR1 is SGHDT and CDR2 YYEEEE. The CDR3 totals 16 residues. CDR3 sequence reads: CASSAQGLDPSDTQYF. CDR3 nucleotide sequence: TGTGCCAGCAGCGCACAGGGGTTGGACCCCTCGGATACGCAGTATTTT.

This clone was recorded only once. The rearrangement links TRBV18 to TRBJ2-7; 8 nucleotides agree with TRBD1. Germline V gene sequence: CDR1 KGHSH, CDR2 LQKENI. The CDR3 sequence is 15 residues long. Trimming took 2 bases from V and 2 from J; bases not matched to a gene: 5. Here the CDR3 reads CASSPGQGTPYEQYF. DNA for the CDR3: TGTGCCAGCTCACCAGGACAGGGCACCCCCTACGAGCAGTACTTC.

This clone is a singleton in its sample. The chain recombines TRBV5-1 with TRBJ2-3; D is possibly TRBD2 (6 bases). Germline CDR1 is SGHRS and CDR2 is YFSETQ. The CDR3 is 14 amino acids. V gave up 6 bases and J gave up 2 bases, with 13 bases separating them. The CDR3 DNA reads as TGCGCCAGCACCCCGGGGACTCCCACAGATACGCAGTATTTT. This encodes CASTPGTPTDTQYF.

This clone was counted a few times. The chain combines TRBV5-4 with TRBJ2-6; D may be TRBD2 (6 bases). The germline V gene encodes CDR1 SGHNT and CDR2 YYREEE (reference sequence). CDR3 length: 18 amino acids. Trimming shortened V by 4 bases and J by 0 bases, and 17 bases separated the two germline ends. In DNA form, the CDR3 reads TGTGCCAGCAGCGGCCCCCCGGGGGAGGCCTCTGGGGCCAACGTCCTGACTTTC. This translates into CASSGPPGEASGANVLTF.

The rearrangement links TRBV24-1 to TRBJ2-1, with 8 bases that match TRBD1. This CDR3 has 14 amino acids. The J segment lost 3 bases and the V segment lost 8 bases, leaving 5 bases of the junction unmatched. Germline V gives CDR1 KGHDR, CDR2 SFDVKD. The CDR3 loop is CATNPGTGYNEQFF. The CDR3 DNA reads as TGTGCCACCAACCCCGGGACAGGCTACAATGAGCAGTTCTTC.

The chain employs TRBV11-2 and TRBJ2-6; the match to TRBD1 covers 7 bases. With 1 base clipped from V and 3 bases from J, the junction kept 3 bases outside the gene matches. Germline lookup yields CDR1 SGHAT and CDR2 FQNNGV. CDR3 length: 16 residues. The CDR3 coding sequence is TGTGCCAGCAGCTTAGGAAACAGGGGTGGGGCCAACGTCCTGACTTTC. Translation: CASSLGNRGGANVLTF.

This chain connects TRBV19 to TRBJ2-7, with D maybe TRBD2 (5 bases). Germline loops: CDR1 LNHDA, CDR2 SQIVND (reference sequence). This CDR3 is 15 amino acids long. Trimming left V 2 bases short and J 1 base short, with 12 bases between. The CDR3 bases are TGTGCCAGTAGTATAAGCCCCCGCGGGTCCTACGAGCAGTACTTC. This encodes CASSISPRGSYEQYF.

This chain links TRBV10-2 with TRBJ2-7, with D maybe TRBD2 (5 bases). Germline V CDR1 and CDR2: WSHSY, SAAADI. V was clipped by 6 bases and J by 6 bases, with 12 bases between them. The CDR3 is 12 residues long. CDR3 bases: TGCGCCAGCAGCCCCACTAGTTCCGAGCAGTACTTC. Translating gives CASSPTSSEQYF.

CDR3 DNA: TGTGCCAGCAGCTTAGGGCCGGGACAGGGAGATCAGCCCCAGCATTTT. Translated: CASSLGPGQGDQPQHF. The V call is TRBV7-9, the J call TRBJ1-5; 9 nucleotides align to TRBD1. The V segment lost 1 base and the J segment 5 bases; nucleotides outside the gene matches: 6. Germline CDR1 reads SEHNR; CDR2 reads FQNEAQ (reference sequence). This CDR3 region has 16 residues. Together with reference TRBV7-9 and TRBJ1-5, the CDR3 gives the full variable domain: DTGVSQNPRHKITKRGQNVTFRCDPISEHNRLYWYRQTLGQGPEFLTYFQNEAQLEKSRLLSDRFSAERPKGSFSTLEIQRTEQGDSAMYLCASSLGPGQGDQPQHFGDGTRLSIL.

The CDR3 protein is CASTPRGGRGDTQYF. The CDR3 bases are TGTGCCAGCACCCCCCGGGGCGGGAGAGGGGATACGCAGTATTTT. The rearrangement uses TRBV7-2 and TRBJ2-3; 7 bases line up with TRBD2. CDR1 and CDR2 (germline): SGHTA, FQGNSA. CDR3 length: 15 amino acids. V was pared by 7 bases and J by 6 bases, with 13 bases of the junction left unmatched.

This chain joins TRBV5-6 and TRBJ2-1; 7 positions agree with TRBD1. There are 14 residues in the CDR3. Germline-derived CDR1 and CDR2 are SGHDT and YYEEEE. Trimming took 4 bases from V and 5 from J; bases not matched to a gene: 6. The CDR3 DNA follows: TGTGCCAGCAGCCCGGGACAGCTCGACAATGAGCAGTTCTTC. Translating gives CASSPGQLDNEQFF.

The CDR3 is CASQGGYEQYF. The CDR3 nucleotides are TGTGCCAGCCAAGGCGGGTACGAGCAGTACTTC. V is TRBV6-5 and J is TRBJ2-7, with D perhaps matching TRBD2 (5 bases). There are 11 residues in the CDR3. The germline CDR1 and CDR2 sequences are MNHEY and SVGAGI. Trimming shortened V by 8 bases and J by 4 bases, and 9 bases separated the two germline ends.

The chain joins TRBV6-5 to TRBJ1-5; perhaps TRBD1 as D (5 bases). The CDR3 sequence is 15 residues long. V lost 7 bases and J 2 bases, leaving 15 bases between the germline ends. CDR1 is MNHEY, CDR2 SVGAGI, per germline. CDR3 sequence reads: CASTAGLGGNQPQHF. The CDR3 DNA reads TGTGCCAGCACCGCAGGGTTAGGCGGCAATCAGCCCCAGCATTTT.

The chain couples TRBV2 to TRBJ2-3, with D possibly TRBD2 on 6 matching bases. In germline, CDR1 is SNHLY, CDR2 FYNNEI. The CDR3 length is 14 residues. V lost 8 bases and J lost 10, with 22 bases in between. CDR3 DNA sequence: TGTGCCAGCCGGGCGGGACCGGGGCCCTTTGCGCAGTATTTT. Translation: CASRAGPGPFAQYF.